Shown below are 21 T cell receptor beta chains from a single sample sequenced in a study of T cells after yellow fever vaccination. TCRdb reanalysed the 5' RACE reads using MiXCR and keeps one entry per CDR3 protein. Of about 310,000 distinct CDR3 sequences in the sample, around 3.6% are singletons; the top ten hold 23%. Sequences were derived from PBMCs, sampled on the day of the yellow fever booster vaccination. The receptors here all came from a man in his late teens or twenties who received the YFV17D yellow fever vaccine.

This clonotype was detected ten times or more. The V call is TRBV27, the J call TRBJ2-3; the D is unclear. From germline, CDR1 is MNHEY and CDR2 SMNVEV (reference sequence). Trimming took 1 base from V and 0 from J, leaving 8 bases between them. The CDR3 runs 15 residues. The DNA of the CDR3 is TGTGCCAGCAGTTTATACCCCCCTAGCACAGATACGCAGTATTTT. It codes for CASSLYPPSTDTQYF.

This clonotype appeared a few times. This sequence joins TRBV15 and TRBJ2-5, with D unresolved. The germline V gene encodes CDR1 LNHNV and CDR2 YYDKDF (reference sequence). V was trimmed by 0 bases and J by 8 bases, leaving 10 bases between them. The CDR3 totals 13 residues. CDR3 DNA: TGTGCCACCAGCAGAGATCCGGCCCGAACCCAGTACTTC. It specifies CATSRDPARTQYF. The full variable domain, in which reference TRBV15 and TRBJ2-5 provide the parts outside the CDR3, is DAMVIQNPRYQVTQFGKPVTLSCSQTLNHNVMYWYQQKSSQAPKLLFHYYDKDFNNEADTPDNFQSRRPNTSFCFLDIRSPGLGDTAMYLCATSRDPARTQYFGPGTRLLVL.

The chain joins TRBV5-1 to TRBJ2-3; D might be TRBD1 (6 bases). This CDR3 has 15 amino acids. V lost 0 bases and J 2 bases, leaving 10 bases between the germline ends. Per the germline V gene, CDR1 is SGHRS and CDR2 is YFSETQ. CDR3 amino acids: CASSLAGGTTDTQYF. The CDR3 bases are TGCGCCAGCAGCTTGGCTGGGGGCACCACAGATACGCAGTATTTT.

This clonotype was found a few times. The chain uses TRBV4-3 and TRBJ2-3; the D gene is possibly TRBD1 (6 bases). The CDR3 runs 16 residues. Germline CDR1 and CDR2: LGHNA and YSLEER. Trimming removed 4 bases at V and 2 bases at J, with 16 bases between. CDR3 nucleotides: TGCGCCAGCAGCCCGGGACACCTAATAAACACAGATACGCAGTATTTT. This encodes CASSPGHLINTDTQYF.

This clonotype has at least ten counts. V usage is TRBV9 and J usage is TRBJ1-1, with 7 bases that match TRBD1. This CDR3 comprises 15 residues. Germline CDR1 is SGDLS and CDR2 is YYNGEE. V gave up 2 bases and J gave up 6 bases; unmatched junction bases: 10. The CDR3 DNA sequence: TGTGCCAGCAGCGTCCTACAGGGGCCGAGAGCTGAAGCTTTCTTT. This sequence encodes CASSVLQGPRAEAFF.

This clonotype has a count of ten or more. The chain employs TRBV4-3 and TRBJ2-5; 7 bases agree with TRBD1. V trimming: 1 base; J trimming: 6 bases; junction bases outside the gene matches: 5. The CDR3 runs to 14 residues. Germline V CDR1 and CDR2: LGHNA, YSLEER. The CDR3 sequence is CASSQGQGGKTQYF. As DNA, the CDR3 is TGCGCCAGCAGCCAAGGACAGGGTGGAAAGACCCAGTACTTC.

Many counts were recorded for this clonotype. The J gene is TRBJ2-3, the V gene TRBV20-1; 11 bases are shared with TRBD2. This CDR3 comprises 15 residues. Per germline, CDR1 DFQATT and CDR2 SNEGSKA (reference sequence). V was pared by 5 bases and J by 1 base, with 5 bases of the junction left unmatched. The CDR3 loop is CSAAGLAGRTDTQYF. CDR3 in DNA: TGCAGTGCTGCTGGACTAGCGGGTCGCACAGATACGCAGTATTTT.

This clonotype was found many times. The V gene is TRBV6-6, the J gene TRBJ1-1, with a tentative D call TRBD1 (5 bases). The V end lost 6 bases, the J end lost 11 bases, and 28 bases lay between the germline ends. Germline CDR1 is MNHNY and CDR2 is SVGAGI (reference sequence). CDR3 length: 16 residues. The CDR3 DNA follows: TGTGCCAGCAGCCATACTCAATCCCCAGGGTTCGGAGTGGCTTTCTTT. Its translation is CASSHTQSPGFGVAFF.

This clonotype was found many times. Written as DNA, the CDR3 is TGTGCCAGCAGAGCCCTGACTAGCGGGGAGGAGGGAGAGACCCAGTACTTC. It yields the protein CASRALTSGEEGETQYF. The chain combines TRBV12-3 or TRBV12-4 with TRBJ2-5, with 11 bases identical to TRBD2. The ends lost 6 bases at V and 4 bases at J; junction bases unmatched: 13. The CDR3 is made up of 17 amino acids.

This clonotype was observed many times. The rearrangement joins TRBV24-1 to TRBJ2-1; 11 nucleotides line up with TRBD2. The germline V gene has CDR1 KGHDR and CDR2 SFDVKD. V lost 2 bases and J lost 4; bases outside the gene matches: 3. This CDR3 is built from 16 residues. The chain's CDR3 is CATSDSGTSGYNEQFF. The CDR3 DNA reads as TGTGCCACCAGTGATTCCGGGACTAGCGGATACAATGAGCAGTTCTTC.

The sample holds a few counts of this clonotype. The V gene is TRBV7-3, the J gene TRBJ2-5; 9 nucleotides agree with TRBD2. V shed 2 bases and J 4 bases; nucleotides not matched to a gene: 5. Germline V gene lookup returns CDR1 SGHTA and CDR2 FQGTGA. The CDR3 loop spans 15 amino acids. The CDR3 spells CASSLGAGGPETQYF. The CDR3 nucleotides read TGTGCCAGCAGCTTAGGGGCGGGGGGGCCAGAGACCCAGTACTTC.

The rearrangement links TRBV7-2 to TRBJ2-3, with TRBD2 matching 9 bases. Per the germline V gene, CDR1 is SGHTA and CDR2 is FQGNSA. With 5 bases clipped from V and 4 bases from J, the junction kept 10 bases outside the gene matches. This CDR3 comprises 16 residues. The CDR3 protein is CASSPYLAGEPDTQYF. In nucleotides, the CDR3 is TGTGCCAGCAGCCCCTACTTAGCGGGGGAACCAGATACGCAGTATTTT.

CDR3 coding DNA: TGTGCCACCGACAGAGCAGACTCCTACAATGAGCAGTTCTTC. This gives the protein CATDRADSYNEQFF. The J gene is TRBJ2-1, the V gene TRBV28; D is possibly TRBD1 (5 bases). Germline loops: CDR1 MDHEN, CDR2 SYDVKM. CDR3 size: 14 residues. V lost 10 bases and J lost 0, with 13 bases in between.

V and J are TRBV5-1 and TRBJ2-2, with D perhaps TRBD1 (6 bases). Germline V gene data show CDR1 as SGHRS and CDR2 as YFSETQ. The CDR3 has 15 residues. V lost 0 bases to trimming and J lost 5 bases, with 11 bases between them. The CDR3 DNA is TGCGCCAGCAGCTTGGTCCTAGGGGGTACCGGGGAGCTGTTTTTT. Protein: CASSLVLGGTGELFF.

This clonotype was seen repeatedly, ten times or more. V usage is TRBV20-1 and J usage is TRBJ2-7; possibly TRBD1 or TRBD2 for D (5 bases each). V was clipped by 6 bases and J by 10 bases, with 16 bases between them. The CDR3 runs to 11 residues. Germline values: CDR1 DFQATT, CDR2 SNEGSKA (reference sequence). CDR3 residues: CSATPGARQYF. The DNA for the CDR3 is TGCAGTGCCACCCCCGGGGCGCGACAGTACTTC.

This clonotype was seen at least ten times. V gene TRBV7-3 combines with J gene TRBJ2-5; 7 bases align to TRBD2. The germline CDR1 and CDR2 sequences are SGHTA and FQGTGA. V shed 2 bases and J 5 bases; nucleotides not matched to a gene: 5. The CDR3 is made up of 14 amino acids. Here the CDR3 reads CASSLGLESETQYF. CDR3 sequence (DNA): TGTGCCAGCAGCTTAGGACTAGAAAGTGAGACCCAGTACTTC.

A few counts support this clonotype. The chain carries TRBV27 and TRBJ1-2; possible D gene TRBD1, 6 bases. The germline V gene has CDR1 MNHEY and CDR2 SMNVEV (reference sequence). Trimming shortened V by 5 bases and J by 4 bases, and 14 bases separated the two germline ends. This CDR3 has 14 residues. The CDR3 protein is CASSRGGQIYGYTF. CDR3 nucleotide sequence: TGTGCCAGCAGTAGAGGGGGGCAGATCTATGGCTACACCTTC.

The chain joins TRBV25-1 to TRBJ1-5, with 8 bases that match TRBD1. Germline lookup yields CDR1 MGHDK and CDR2 SYGVNS. Trimming cost V 5 bases and J 4 bases; bases outside gene matches: 10. The CDR3 has 16 residues. The CDR3 is CASSSANRGKNQPQHF. In DNA, the CDR3 is TGTGCCAGCAGTTCGGCCAACAGGGGGAAAAATCAGCCCCAGCATTTT. Based on the CDR3 plus reference TRBV25-1 and TRBJ1-5, the full variable domain is EADIYQTPRYLVIGTGKKITLECSQTMGHDKMYWYQQDPGMELHLIHYSYGVNSTEKGDLSSESTVSRIRTEHFPLTLESARPSHTSQYLCASSSANRGKNQPQHFGDGTRLSIL.

This clonotype was counted between two and nine times. The chain has TRBV29-1 and TRBJ2-2; 7 positions match TRBD1. The V and J ends lost 2 bases and 3 bases, in that order; junction bases with no gene match: 3. CDR3 length equals 14 residues. Looked up from germline, CDR1 is SQVTM and CDR2 is ANQGSEA. The DNA for the CDR3 is TGCAGCGTTGAATCAGGGGGTGACACCGGGGAGCTGTTTTTT. Amino acid sequence: CSVESGGDTGELFF.

This clonotype was seen many times. The gene calls are TRBV5-4 and TRBJ2-5, with unresolved D. Germline CDR1 SGHNT, CDR2 YYREEE (reference sequence). V lost 1 base and J lost 1, with 5 bases in between. This CDR3 is built from 13 residues. Written as DNA, the CDR3 is TGTGCCAGCAGCTTGCACAGCCAAGAGACCCAGTACTTC. It translates to CASSLHSQETQYF.

This rearrangement joins TRBV20-1 to TRBJ2-2; the match to TRBD1 covers 10 bases. This CDR3 contains 15 residues. J was trimmed by 5 bases and V by 6 bases; bases with no gene match: 9. The V gene's germline CDR1 is DFQATT and CDR2 SNEGSKA (reference sequence). This CDR3 is CSARGQGILTGELFF. The DNA for the CDR3 is TGCAGTGCGAGGGGACAGGGGATTTTAACCGGGGAGCTGTTTTTT.